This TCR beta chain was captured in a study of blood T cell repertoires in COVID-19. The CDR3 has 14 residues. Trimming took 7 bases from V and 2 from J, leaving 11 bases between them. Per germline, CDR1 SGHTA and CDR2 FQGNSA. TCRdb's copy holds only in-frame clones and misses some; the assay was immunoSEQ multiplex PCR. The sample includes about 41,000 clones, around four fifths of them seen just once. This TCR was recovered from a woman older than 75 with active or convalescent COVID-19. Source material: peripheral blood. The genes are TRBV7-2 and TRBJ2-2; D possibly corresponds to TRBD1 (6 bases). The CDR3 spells CASNQGHNTGELFF. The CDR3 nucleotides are TGTGCCAGCAACCAGGGACACAACACCGGGGAGCTGTTTTTT.